This T cell receptor beta chain is from a study of cytomegalovirus exposure and HLA in healthy donors. With 0 bases clipped from V and 3 bases from J, the junction kept 5 bases outside the gene matches. Germline V gives CDR1 LGHNA, CDR2 YSLEER. This CDR3 has 18 amino acids. Study outcomes and limitations: For TCR beta chains, V- and J-gene trimming was later linked to a missense DCLRE1C variant. Rarity held for most TCR sequences, but there were some public TCRs that occurred in many donors. In a later analysis, CMV-associated beta chains were mostly HLA-associated, it appeared.

About this clone: Its antigen remains unidentified.

Primers included in the PCR were 60 Vbeta and 13 Jbeta primers. Libraries were prepared by immunoSEQ multiplex PCR; TCRdb keeps only in-frame clonotypes and omits some of them. The specimen's table records 75,000 to 85,000 clones. The TCR was taken from a man in his fifties or sixties in good health and CMV-seronegative. The sample taken for sequencing was PBMCs. V and J are TRBV4-3 and TRBJ2-2, with 12 positions matching TRBD2. CDR3 amino acids: CASSQEASGGADTGELFF. Here the CDR3 DNA reads TGCGCCAGCAGCCAAGAGGCTAGCGGGGGGGCGGACACCGGGGAGCTGTTTTTT.